This T cell receptor beta chain was recorded in a study of blood T cell repertoires in COVID-19 (dated by TCRdb to 2018 to 2020). For context, the study as a whole: Samples from collaborators originated in the United States, Italy and Spain and spanned both the acute and convalescent phases of COVID-19. The prospective study material was composed of cDNA or gDNA derived from T cells, B-cell-depleted T cells, or PBMCs. Subjects who had been exposed to COVID-19, were actively infected with it, or had recovered from it provided the deeply sampled blood TCRbeta repertoires that made up the dataset. HLA class I and class II types, where available, came from metadata supplied by the sample provider rather than from assay-based typing. Samples came from the ongoing ImmuneRACE study (first 160 participants) plus 1,254 subjects from 6 global collaborators. Nearly every sample came with metadata listing a de-identified subject ID, COVID-19 status, age in years and sex. The repertoires were released in a freely available public database intended as a resource for research on the immune response to SARS-CoV-2.

Study-wide conclusions, independent of this receptor: The amount of clinical and demographic metadata varied by source and participant and was provided uncurated.

For this clone: Its antigen is unknown. It has no much larger one-base neighbor in the sample; base qualities were not kept.

From the cysteine through the phenylalanine, the CDR3 covers 15 amino acids. The CDR3 DNA has 45 bases and is translated from base 1. Trimming takes 3 bases from V and 2 bases from J, and the germline ends sit 10 bases apart. Taken from the germline V gene, the CDR1 and CDR2 loops are KGHSH and LQKENI. One collaborating source in Seattle enrolled patients during active infection and followed them longitudinally through the course of disease. The collaborating institutions used their own protocols to collect whole blood in K2EDTA tubes. For TCRbeta analysis, collaborators shipped samples as frozen whole blood, isolated PBMCs, or DNA extracted from either of those sample types. TCRbeta CDR3 regions were amplified from genomic DNA using the immunoSEQ Assay, a bias-controlled multiplex PCR. In the original analysis: The number of nucleated cells in each sample was estimated by amplification of reference gene primers within the assay. Sequence reads were collapsed and filtered to measure the absolute abundance of every unique TCRbeta CDR3 rearrangement. For each sample, productive Simpson clonality was calculated as the square root of Simpson's diversity index across productive rearrangements. In its TCRdb copy, this immuneACCESS table keeps in-frame sequences only and misses some clones. Where compared with another copy, unresolved V genes explain less than half of these, and the others have no known cause. V and J calls and clone size come straight from that table; D and trimming were deduced from the DNA. The sample has a few hundred thousand clones on record, roughly 91% of them singletons. Of the sample, 11% is held by the ten largest clones.

The rearrangement combines TRBV18 with TRBJ2-2, with the D gene uncertain. Sequenced material: peripheral blood. The TCR comes from a woman aged 25 to 45 with COVID-19, enrolled during active disease. The encoded CDR3 is CASSPISENTGELFF. The bases are TGTGCCAGCTCACCGATTTCAGAAAACACCGGGGAGCTGTTTTTT.